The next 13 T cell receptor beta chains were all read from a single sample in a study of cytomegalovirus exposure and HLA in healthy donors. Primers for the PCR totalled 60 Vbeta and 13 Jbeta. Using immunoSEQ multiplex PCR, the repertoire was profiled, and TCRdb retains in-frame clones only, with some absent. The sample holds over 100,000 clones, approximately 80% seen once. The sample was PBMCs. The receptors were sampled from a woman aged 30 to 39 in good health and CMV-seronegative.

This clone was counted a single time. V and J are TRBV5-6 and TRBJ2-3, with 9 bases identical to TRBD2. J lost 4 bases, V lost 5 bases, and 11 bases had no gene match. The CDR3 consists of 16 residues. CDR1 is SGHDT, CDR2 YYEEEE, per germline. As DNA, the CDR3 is TGTGCCAGCAGTTTCAATAGCGGGAGTCAGCCAGATACGCAGTATTTT. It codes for CASSFNSGSQPDTQYF.

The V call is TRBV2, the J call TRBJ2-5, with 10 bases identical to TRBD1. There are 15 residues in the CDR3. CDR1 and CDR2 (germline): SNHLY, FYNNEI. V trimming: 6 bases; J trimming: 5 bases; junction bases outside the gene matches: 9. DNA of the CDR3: TGTGCCAGCAGGGGACAGGGGAGTGGTTGGGAGACCCAGTACTTC. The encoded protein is CASRGQGSGWETQYF.

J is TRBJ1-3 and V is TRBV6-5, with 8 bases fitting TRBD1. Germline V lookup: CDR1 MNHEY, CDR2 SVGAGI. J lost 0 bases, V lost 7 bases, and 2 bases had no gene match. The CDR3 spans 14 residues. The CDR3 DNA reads TGTGCCAGCACCAGGGGGCTCTCTGGAAACACCATATATTTT. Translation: CASTRGLSGNTIYF.

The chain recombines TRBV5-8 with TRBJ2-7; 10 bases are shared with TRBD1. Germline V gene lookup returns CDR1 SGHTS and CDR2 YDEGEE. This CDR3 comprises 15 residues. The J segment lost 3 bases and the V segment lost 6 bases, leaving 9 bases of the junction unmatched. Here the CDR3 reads CASTIRTGGFYEQYF. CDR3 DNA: TGTGCCAGCACCATTAGGACAGGGGGTTTCTACGAGCAGTACTTC.

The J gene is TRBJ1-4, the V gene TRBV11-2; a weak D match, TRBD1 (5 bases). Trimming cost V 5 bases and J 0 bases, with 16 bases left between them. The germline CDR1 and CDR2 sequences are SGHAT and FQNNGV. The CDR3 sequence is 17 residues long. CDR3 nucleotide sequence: TGTGCCAGCAGCACTGGGGGGGGAACCGCAACTAATGAAAAACTGTTTTTT. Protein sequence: CASSTGGGTATNEKLFF.

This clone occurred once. The chain's CDR3 is CASSLPGGAQFF. CDR3 sequence (DNA): TGTGCCAGCAGCTTACCCGGGGGGGCGCAGTTCTTC. The chain is built from TRBV11-2 and TRBJ2-1, with 8 bases matching TRBD2. Trimming at V came to 2 bases and at J to 12 bases, leaving 3 bases not matched to a gene. Per the germline V gene, CDR1 is SGHAT and CDR2 is FQNNGV. The CDR3 spans 12 residues.

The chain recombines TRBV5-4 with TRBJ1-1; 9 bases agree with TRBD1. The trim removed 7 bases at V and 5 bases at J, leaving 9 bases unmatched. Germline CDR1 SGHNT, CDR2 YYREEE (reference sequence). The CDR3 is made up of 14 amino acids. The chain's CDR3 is CASWEGTGLTEAFF. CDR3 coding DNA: TGTGCCAGCTGGGAAGGGACAGGGTTGACTGAAGCTTTCTTT.

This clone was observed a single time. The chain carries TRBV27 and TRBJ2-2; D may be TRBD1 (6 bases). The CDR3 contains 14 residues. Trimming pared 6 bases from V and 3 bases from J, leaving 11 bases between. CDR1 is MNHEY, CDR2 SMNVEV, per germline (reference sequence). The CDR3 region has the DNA TGTGCCAGCAGCTGGGGGCGGGACACCGGGGAGCTGTTTTTT. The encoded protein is CASSWGRDTGELFF.

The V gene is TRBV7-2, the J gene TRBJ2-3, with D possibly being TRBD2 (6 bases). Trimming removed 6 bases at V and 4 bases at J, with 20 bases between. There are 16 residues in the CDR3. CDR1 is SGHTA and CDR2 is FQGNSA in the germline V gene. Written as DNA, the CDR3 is TGTGCCAGCAGTCGCGGGGTGTCAGTGGACTCAGATACGCAGTATTTT. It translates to CASSRGVSVDSDTQYF.

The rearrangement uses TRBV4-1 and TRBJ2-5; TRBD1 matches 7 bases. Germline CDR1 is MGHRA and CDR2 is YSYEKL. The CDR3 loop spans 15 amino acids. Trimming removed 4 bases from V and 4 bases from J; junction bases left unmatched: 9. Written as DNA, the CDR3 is TGCGCCAGCAGCCTTACAGGGGCCCCAATAGAGACCCAGTACTTC. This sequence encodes CASSLTGAPIETQYF.

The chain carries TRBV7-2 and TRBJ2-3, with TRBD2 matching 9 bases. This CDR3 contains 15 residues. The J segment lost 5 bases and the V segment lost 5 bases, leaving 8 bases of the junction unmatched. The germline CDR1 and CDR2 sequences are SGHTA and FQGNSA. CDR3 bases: TGTGCCAGCAGCCAACCGACTAGCGGAGTAGATACGCAGTATTTT. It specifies CASSQPTSGVDTQYF.

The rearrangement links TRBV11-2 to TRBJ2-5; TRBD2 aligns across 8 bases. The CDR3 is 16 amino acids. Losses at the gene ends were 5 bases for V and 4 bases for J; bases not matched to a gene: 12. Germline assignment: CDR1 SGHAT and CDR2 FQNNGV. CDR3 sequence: CASSLSGTRRLETQYF. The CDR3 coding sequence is TGTGCCAGCAGCCTATCCGGGACTAGGCGATTAGAGACCCAGTACTTC.

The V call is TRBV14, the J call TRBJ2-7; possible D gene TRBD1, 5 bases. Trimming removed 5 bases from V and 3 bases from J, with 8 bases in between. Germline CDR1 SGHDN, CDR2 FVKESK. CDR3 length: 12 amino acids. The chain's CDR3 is CASSRGNYEQYF. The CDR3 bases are TGTGCCAGCAGCAGGGGAAACTACGAGCAGTACTTC. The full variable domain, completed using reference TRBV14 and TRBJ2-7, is EAGVTQFPSHSVIEKGQTVTLRCDPISGHDNLYWYRRVMGKEIKFLLHFVKESKQDESGMPNNRFLAERTGGTYSTLKVQPAELEDSGVYFCASSRGNYEQYFGPGTRLTVT.